A single sample gave rise to the 29 T cell receptor beta chains below, sequenced in a study of Ad26.COV2.S vaccination and SARS-CoV-2 variants (dated by TCRdb to the early 2020s). Library method: the immunoSEQ multiplex PCR assay. Held by TCRdb, this immuneACCESS table contains in-frame sequences only and omits some clones. Under half of the omission traces to an unresolved V gene where checked; the cause of the rest is unknown. The sample has about 320,000 clones on record, 85% of them singletons. 2% to 2.5% of the sample belongs to the ten largest clones. The intended sense of this specimen's treatment or condition label: about 20 received Ad26.COV2.S at low or high dose, single or two shots; about five received placebo; per-sample allocation not given. For vaccine and placebo recipients, repertoires were sequenced using samples collected on day 63 after the first injection. Here the sequenced sample was peripheral blood, taken in a trial of Ad26.COV2.S vaccine versus placebo. These receptors were collected from a person aged 18 to 65 who received the Ad26.COV2.S COVID-19 vaccine or a placebo.

This chain connects TRBV28 to TRBJ1-1; 7 bases map to TRBD1. Germline V gene sequence: CDR1 MDHEN, CDR2 SYDVKM. The CDR3 runs to 15 residues. With 8 bases clipped from V and 1 base from J, the junction kept 10 bases outside the gene matches. CDR3 amino acids: CASAGQLWENTEAFF. For the CDR3, the DNA is TGTGCCAGCGCGGGACAGCTATGGGAGAACACTGAAGCTTTCTTT.

The V and J genes are TRBV30 and TRBJ1-1; TRBD1 agrees at 8 bases. The CDR3 spans 13 residues. The V segment lost 3 bases and the J segment 4 bases; nucleotides outside the gene matches: 4. Germline-derived CDR1 and CDR2 are GTSNPN and SVGIG (reference sequence). CDR3 loop: CAWSRQGPTEAFF. DNA of the CDR3: TGTGCCTGGAGCCGACAGGGGCCCACTGAAGCTTTCTTT.

This chain connects TRBV5-1 to TRBJ1-2, with 11 bases identical to TRBD1. The germline V gene encodes CDR1 SGHRS and CDR2 YFSETQ. This CDR3 has 16 residues. V trimming: 2 bases; J trimming: 4 bases; junction bases outside the gene matches: 7. CDR3 region: CASSFGQGAKSYGYTF. CDR3 sequence (DNA): TGCGCCAGCAGCTTCGGACAGGGGGCGAAAAGCTATGGCTACACCTTC.

V is TRBV5-1 and J is TRBJ2-5; D is uncertain. The CDR3 extends over 11 amino acids. Looked up from germline, CDR1 is SGHRS and CDR2 is YFSETQ. V was trimmed by 4 bases and J by 2 bases, leaving 3 bases between them. As DNA, the CDR3 is TGCGCCAGCAGCGCGCAAGAGACCCAGTACTTC. Translation: CASSAQETQYF.

The V call is TRBV3-1 (or the pseudogene TRBV3-2), the J call TRBJ2-4; 10 nucleotides match TRBD1. Germline-derived CDR1 and CDR2 are LGHDT and YNNKEL (reference sequence). V was pared by 5 bases and J by 3 bases, with 7 bases of the junction left unmatched. CDR3 size: 16 residues. The CDR3 bases are TGTGCCAGCAGCTTACCCGGGACAGGGGACAAAAACATTCAGTACTTC. Protein sequence: CASSLPGTGDKNIQYF.

This clone was recorded only once. In the same sample, other DNA sequences code for this CDR3. The chain couples TRBV6-5 to TRBJ1-5; D not certain. The V end was cut by 5 bases, the J end by 0 bases, with 5 bases between. The CDR3 runs 13 residues. Per the germline V gene, CDR1 is MNHEY and CDR2 is SVGAGI. CDR3 protein: CASSRYSNQPQHF. CDR3 sequence (DNA): TGTGCCAGCAGTCGCTATAGCAATCAGCCCCAGCATTTT.

This sequence joins TRBV3-1 (or the pseudogene TRBV3-2) and TRBJ2-2; TRBD2 matches 14 bases. The ends lost 4 bases at V and 6 bases at J; junction bases unmatched: 1. From germline, CDR1 is LGHDT and CDR2 YNNKEL (reference sequence). The CDR3 spans 15 residues. The CDR3 coding sequence is TGTGCCAGCAGCCTGACTAGCGGGGGGGCCGGGGAGCTGTTTTTT. Encoded protein: CASSLTSGGAGELFF.

The rearrangement joins TRBV7-9 to TRBJ1-4; 9 bases map to TRBD1. CDR1 and CDR2 from the germline V gene are SEHNR and FQNEAQ (reference sequence). With 5 bases clipped from V and 4 bases from J, the junction kept 11 bases outside the gene matches. The length of the CDR3 is 17 residues. The CDR3 region is CASSGAGQGADNEKLFF. CDR3 sequence (DNA): TGTGCCAGCAGCGGGGCGGGACAGGGTGCAGATAATGAAAAACTGTTTTTT.

The chain links TRBV6-6 to TRBJ2-7; TRBD1 agrees at 9 bases. V trimming: 0 bases; J trimming: 3 bases; junction bases outside the gene matches: 3. This CDR3 spans 15 amino acids. Germline values: CDR1 MNHNY, CDR2 SVGAGI (reference sequence). The CDR3 DNA follows: TGTGCCAGCAGTTACTCGATGGGACAGGGCTACGAGCAGTACTTC. The encoded protein is CASSYSMGQGYEQYF.

The gene calls are TRBV3-1 (or the pseudogene TRBV3-2) and TRBJ2-7; no firm D call. V was trimmed by 4 bases and J by 3 bases, leaving 13 bases between them. The CDR3 consists of 14 residues. Germline V gives CDR1 LGHDT, CDR2 YNNKEL (reference sequence). The chain's CDR3 is CASSPQAIYYEQYF. CDR3 nucleotides: TGTGCCAGCAGCCCTCAGGCCATTTACTACGAGCAGTACTTC.

The chain employs TRBV5-1 and TRBJ2-7; D assignment may be TRBD1 or TRBD2 (6 bases each). This CDR3 comprises 16 residues. CDR1 SGHRS and CDR2 YFSETQ come from the germline V gene. The V end lost 4 bases, the J end lost 4 bases, and 21 bases lay between the germline ends. The CDR3 nucleotides read TGCGCCAGCAGCCCGCGGGACAAGCGGAGGGGATACGAGCAGTACTTC. Protein sequence: CASSPRDKRRGYEQYF.

The chain combines TRBV5-6 with TRBJ1-2; 8 nucleotides align to TRBD1. CDR1 and CDR2 from the germline V gene are SGHDT and YYEEEE. The CDR3 extends over 17 amino acids. Unmatched junction bases numbered 14, after V lost 3 bases and J lost 4 bases. The CDR3 DNA sequence: TGTGCCAGCAGCTACAGTATGACGGACAGGGCTGGCTATGGCTACACCTTC. This translates into CASSYSMTDRAGYGYTF.

The chain is built from TRBV5-1 and TRBJ2-2, with TRBD1 as a possible D gene (5 bases). With 0 bases removed from V and 4 bases from J, the gap between germline ends came to 7 bases. The CDR3 totals 14 residues. The germline V gene has CDR1 SGHRS and CDR2 YFSETQ. The CDR3 DNA follows: TGCGCCAGCAGCTTGGGGGGCGGCACCGGGGAGCTGTTTTTT. As protein: CASSLGGGTGELFF.

The chain carries TRBV29-1 and TRBJ2-5; 11 bases fit TRBD2. Per germline, CDR1 SQVTM and CDR2 ANQGSEA. This CDR3 is built from 15 residues. Trimming cost V 7 bases and J 5 bases; bases outside gene matches: 12. CDR3 in amino acids: CSADGLAGGPETQYF. The CDR3 region has the DNA TGCAGCGCCGACGGTTTAGCGGGGGGGCCGGAGACCCAGTACTTC.

The chain employs TRBV5-6 and TRBJ2-7; TRBD1 matches at 10 bases. This CDR3 is 15 amino acids long. V lost 7 bases, J lost 4 bases, and 11 bases stayed unmatched. Germline-derived CDR1 and CDR2 are SGHDT and YYEEEE. The CDR3, as DNA: TGTGCCAGCGGAATATGGGGACAGGGGTGGTACGAGCAGTACTTC. It translates to CASGIWGQGWYEQYF.

The chain joins TRBV27 to TRBJ1-5; D might be TRBD1 (5 bases). V shed 7 bases and J shed 3 bases, with 13 bases lying between them. Germline V lookup: CDR1 MNHEY, CDR2 SMNVEV (reference sequence). This CDR3 has 14 amino acids. The CDR3 bases are TGTGCCAGCATGTCCGTCAGGGACAATCAGCCCCAGCATTTT. This codes for CASMSVRDNQPQHF.

The rearrangement links TRBV30 to TRBJ1-5, with D perhaps TRBD1 (6 bases). The CDR3 is 17 residues long. Germline CDR1 is GTSNPN and CDR2 is SVGIG (reference sequence). V shed 0 bases and J shed 0 bases, with 15 bases lying between them. The CDR3 DNA reads TGTGCCTGGAGTGTAGGGTCAGGGGTAAATAGCAATCAGCCCCAGCATTTT. As protein: CAWSVGSGVNSNQPQHF.

This chain connects TRBV3-1 (or the pseudogene TRBV3-2) to TRBJ1-4; 8 bases align to TRBD1. The CDR3 runs 15 residues. Germline CDR1 and CDR2: LGHDT and YNNKEL (reference sequence). The V gene end was trimmed by 1 base and the J gene end by 4 bases; junction bases not matched to a gene: 2. The DNA of the CDR3 is TGTGCCAGCAGCCAAGGCGGACAGGGTAATGAAAAACTGTTTTTT. Translating gives CASSQGGQGNEKLFF.

The rearrangement joins TRBV2 to TRBJ1-5; maybe TRBD1 (5 bases). The CDR3 totals 14 residues. Germline assignment: CDR1 SNHLY and CDR2 FYNNEI. Trimming left V 5 bases short and J 5 bases short, with 13 bases between. The CDR3 is CASSPVSGDQPQHF. DNA for the CDR3: TGTGCCAGCAGTCCTGTATCGGGGGATCAGCCCCAGCATTTT.

The J gene is TRBJ1-5, the V gene TRBV6-1; D is ambiguous. Between the trimmed V and J ends, which lost 7 bases and 1 base, there was a span of 14 bases. This CDR3 is built from 15 residues. The germline CDR1 and CDR2 sequences are MNHNS and SASEGT. The CDR3 nucleotides read TGTGCCAGCACCCCGGGAAGAAGAAGCAATCAGCCCCAGCATTTT. Protein product: CASTPGRRSNQPQHF.

Points on this clone: Other DNA variants within this sample encode the same CDR3. This rearrangement joins TRBV3-1 (or the pseudogene TRBV3-2) to TRBJ1-4, with D hard to call. The length of the CDR3 is 14 residues. Trimming took off 4 bases at V and 5 bases at J, with 11 bases between the two ends. CDR1 and CDR2 from the germline V gene are LGHDT and YNNKEL (reference sequence). CDR3 in amino acids: CASSPPTGNEKLFF. CDR3 bases: TGTGCCAGCAGCCCTCCGACGGGGAATGAAAAACTGTTTTTT.

The chain uses TRBV11-3 and TRBJ2-7; 7 bases match TRBD1. CDR1 is SGHNT, CDR2 YENEEA, per germline. CDR3 length: 15 residues. The J segment lost 5 bases and the V segment lost 7 bases, leaving 14 bases of the junction unmatched. The CDR3 region is CASTQRRGDSHEQYF. The CDR3 coding sequence is TGTGCCAGCACCCAGAGAAGAGGGGACAGCCACGAGCAGTACTTC.

This sequence joins TRBV28 and TRBJ2-1; TRBD1 aligns across 8 bases. The CDR3 is made up of 12 amino acids. J gave up 12 bases and V 6 bases, and 7 bases lay outside the gene matches. CDR1 is MDHEN, CDR2 SYDVKM, per germline. This CDR3 reads CASRAQGAGQFF. The CDR3, as DNA: TGTGCCAGCAGGGCCCAGGGGGCCGGGCAGTTCTTC.

J is TRBJ2-7 and V is TRBV7-3; TRBD1 matches at 9 bases. Germline V lookup: CDR1 SGHTA, CDR2 FQGTGA. This CDR3 is built from 16 residues. Unmatched junction bases numbered 10, after V lost 4 bases and J lost 3 bases. CDR3 amino acids: CASSSLTGQGNYEQYF. The DNA for the CDR3 is TGTGCCAGCAGCTCATTAACGGGACAGGGAAACTACGAGCAGTACTTC.

The chain employs TRBV7-3 and TRBJ2-3; D remains unclear. The CDR3 loop spans 17 amino acids. Trimming took off 5 bases at V and 1 base at J, with 19 bases between the two ends. The germline V gene encodes CDR1 SGHTA and CDR2 FQGTGA. CDR3 nucleotides: TGTGCCAGCAGCCCCCAACCGCCACAGTTCGGCACAGATACGCAGTATTTT. The encoded protein is CASSPQPPQFGTDTQYF.

V and J are TRBV6-1 and TRBJ2-7; tentatively, D is TRBD1 (6 bases). The length of the CDR3 is 15 residues. CDR1 and CDR2 from the germline V gene are MNHNS and SASEGT. V lost 1 base, J lost 3 bases, and 13 bases lay in between. DNA for the CDR3: TGTGCCAGCAGTGAAGGAGGACAGATATTCTACGAGCAGTACTTC. This translates into CASSEGGQIFYEQYF.

This clone occurred once. J is TRBJ1-2 and V is TRBV3-1 (or the pseudogene TRBV3-2); D is perhaps TRBD1 (5 bases). This CDR3 has 14 amino acids. Trimming cost V 5 bases and J 3 bases, with 13 bases left between them. CDR1 and CDR2 from the germline V gene are LGHDT and YNNKEL (reference sequence). This CDR3 reads CASSSRGGDYGYTF. The CDR3, as DNA: TGTGCCAGCAGCAGTAGAGGAGGGGACTATGGCTACACCTTC.

The chain recombines TRBV28 with TRBJ2-1, with TRBD2 as a possible D gene (5 bases). The CDR3 totals 15 residues. Trimming shortened V by 1 base and J by 2 bases, and 9 bases separated the two germline ends. The germline gives CDR1 MDHEN, CDR2 SYDVKM. CDR3 DNA: TGTGCCAGCAGTTTATATTCCGGGACCTACAATGAGCAGTTCTTC. Protein sequence: CASSLYSGTYNEQFF. The whole variable domain, filled in from reference TRBV28 and TRBJ2-1, reads DVKVTQSSRYLVKRTGEKVFLECVQDMDHENMFWYRQDPGLGLRLIYFSYDVKMKEKGDIPEGYSVSREKKERFSLILESASTNQTSMYLCASSLYSGTYNEQFFGPGTRLTVL.

The chain uses TRBV11-2 and TRBJ2-2; D might be TRBD1 (5 bases). The germline V gene has CDR1 SGHAT and CDR2 FQNNGV. This CDR3 region has 13 residues. V was pared by 3 bases and J by 6 bases, with 8 bases between. CDR3 region: CASSFLGAGELFF. The CDR3 nucleotides read TGTGCCAGCAGCTTCCTAGGGGCCGGGGAGCTGTTTTTT.